This TCR beta chain stems from a study of PD-L1 blockade in urothelial cancer (dated by TCRdb to about 2017). With regard to the full study: All patients started therapy in about 2014 and received atezolizumab 1,200 mg intravenously every 3 weeks. About 90% of the roughly 30 patients were males with bladder-origin urothelial cancer, and about 60% of the 29 reported a prior smoking history. An ECOG performance status of 0 or 1 was recorded for the patients, and 0 to 3 prior chemotherapy regimens had been received by the patients. Blood samples were analyzed 3 weeks after the start of treatment (second dose) and 6 weeks after the start of treatment. Blood samples gave median yields of around 140,000 T cells and tens of thousands of unique TCRs, along with a median clonality of 0.080. An exploratory multi-omic analysis was conducted of the somatic, immune and clinical correlates of response to PD-L1 blockade with atezolizumab in urothelial cancer. TCR sequencing covered pretreatment tumor samples and matched, serially collected peripheral blood taken before and after atezolizumab treatment. Durable clinical benefit was defined as a progression-free survival longer than 6 months, and TCR features were additionally tested against progression-free survival and overall survival. In the same patients who had TCR sequencing, pretreatment tumors also underwent whole exome sequencing and RNA sequencing. Several patients achieved durable clinical benefit and some 20 did not. Pretreatment blood TCR-seq was available for 30 or so patients, at least one posttreatment blood collection was obtained for about 25 patients, and tumor TCR-seq was available for about 25 patients.

Each PCR received spiked-in synthetic TCR analog templates so that absolute template abundance could be estimated from read counts. Using the immunoSEQ assay, TCRbeta CDR3 regions were amplified from genomic DNA with bias-controlled V and J gene primers. Sequencing of rearranged TCRbeta segments was performed at approximately 20X coverage. The original methods were these. Clustering was used to correct sequencing errors, and CDR3s were annotated against IMGT to assign V, D and J genes. Downstream analyses used only productive TCRbeta rearrangements and left out out-of-frame or stop-codon sequences. Clonality was calculated as one minus the Shannon entropy normalized by the log of the number of unique productive sequences. Clones differing between time points or between blood and tumor were identified by Fisher's exact test with Benjamini-Hochberg correction at adjusted p below 0.01. TCRdb took this table from immuneACCESS and kept in-frame rearrangements with V and J called. Such tables lack part of the clones; where checked against another copy, unresolved V genes explain under half of the gap, and the rest is unexplained. That table is the source of V, J and clone size, and D and trimming were worked out from the DNA. For this sample the table gives 50,000 to 55,000 clones, of which around four fifths were detected only once. 1% to 1.5% of the sample rests with the top ten.

Based on the germline V gene, the CDR1 and CDR2 sequences are MDHEN and SYDVKM. Reading from cysteine to phenylalanine, the CDR3 counts 12 amino acids. This entry keeps only the CDR3 DNA: 36 bases, framed from base 1. V is shortened by 7 bases, J by 10 bases, and the region joining them spans 13 bases. The paper's findings and limits, for the study overall: Small sample size (n ≈ 28) and many exploratory analyses mean the results are intended to be hypothesis-generating. Among patients with durable benefit, tumor-associated TCR clones showed greater expansion in peripheral blood 3 weeks after treatment started (n ≈ 24, p = 0.022). A pretreatment peripheral blood TCR clonality below the median was linked to improved progression-free and overall survival.

What the time point label conveys for this sample: pretreatment peripheral blood. A total of approximately 27 patients with locally advanced or metastatic urothelial carcinoma, treated at Memorial Sloan Kettering on a trial protocol, made up the cohort. Peripheral blood mononuclear cells were collected pretreatment and during treatment, at between 1 and 8 total time points per patient. The Qiagen DNeasy Blood extraction kit was used to purify genomic DNA from total PBMCs and tumor samples. PBMCs were collected pretreatment and during treatment, and were isolated and stored as previously described. About this clone itself: Its binding antigen is unknown. Per-base quality was not reported, and no clone a single base away is much larger than it.

Sequenced material: PBMCs, taken around atezolizumab (anti-PD-L1) treatment. The rearrangement joined TRBV28 to TRBJ1-4; the D gene cannot be resolved reliably. The sequence was obtained from a man in his forties or fifties with urothelial cancer. The CDR3 protein sequence reads: CASTTFLGKLFF. The DNA reads TGTGCCAGCACCACCTTTCTAGGAAAACTGTTTTTT.